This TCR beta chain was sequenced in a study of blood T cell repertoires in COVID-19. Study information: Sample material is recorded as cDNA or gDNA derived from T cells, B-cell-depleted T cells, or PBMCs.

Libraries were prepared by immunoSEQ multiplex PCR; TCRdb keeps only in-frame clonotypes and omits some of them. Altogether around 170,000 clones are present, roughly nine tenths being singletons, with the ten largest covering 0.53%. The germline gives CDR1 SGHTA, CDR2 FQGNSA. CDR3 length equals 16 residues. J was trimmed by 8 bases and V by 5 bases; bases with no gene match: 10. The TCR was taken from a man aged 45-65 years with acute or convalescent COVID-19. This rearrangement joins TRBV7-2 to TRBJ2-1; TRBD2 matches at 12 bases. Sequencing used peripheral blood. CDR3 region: CASSGRLAGVFDEQFF. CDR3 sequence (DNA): TGTGCCAGCAGCGGGCGACTAGCGGGAGTCTTTGATGAGCAGTTCTTC.